This entry lists 9 T cell receptor beta chains sequenced from one sample in a study of low-dose radiotherapy and immunotherapy resistance in tumors. Alpha and beta chains were covered, as first-strand cDNA relied on TRAV- and TRBV-specific primers. The authors amplified TCRs for about 20 PCR cycles with a constant-region primer and a V-primer adapter. TCRdb re-called the reads through MiXCR, storing one row per CDR3 protein. The sample consists of some 100,000 distinct CDR3 sequences, around 21% of them appearing once. Time point of the sample: after trial treatment. Treatment of the sample: LDRT plus nivolumab, ipilimumab, low-dose cyclophosphamide and aspirin (RACIN trial). This specimen consisted of PBMCs, obtained after low-dose radiotherapy plus immunotherapy. The receptors stem from a male donor with prostate cancer.

The gene calls are TRBV5-4 and TRBJ1-4; 7 bases map to TRBD1. This CDR3 comprises 15 residues. Germline CDR1 and CDR2: SGHNT and YYREEE (reference sequence). Germline trimming cut 3 bases from V and 3 bases from J; bases unmatched to any gene: 5. CDR3 region: CASSSFGQANEKLFF. In DNA, the CDR3 is TGTGCCAGCAGCTCATTCGGACAGGCTAATGAAAAACTGTTTTTT.

In this sample, this clonotype turned up many times. The chain recombines TRBV11-1 with TRBJ2-1, with 7 bases fitting TRBD2. Germline lookup yields CDR1 SGHAT and CDR2 FQDESV (reference sequence). After removal of 5 bases from V and 8 bases from J, the junction contained 6 bases not matched to a gene. This CDR3 is 13 amino acids long. The DNA for the CDR3 is TGTGCCAGCAGCCCGACTAGCTTAGATGAGCAGTTCTTC. Its protein product is CASSPTSLDEQFF.

This clonotype has at least ten counts. The chain carries TRBV5-1 and TRBJ2-2; TRBD1 is a possible D gene (5 bases). Trimming pared 0 bases from V and 5 bases from J, leaving 11 bases between. CDR1 is SGHRS, CDR2 YFSETQ, per germline. The CDR3 is 15 amino acids. The DNA of the CDR3 is TGCGCCAGCAGCTTGGGTCAGGGTTTGACCGGGGAGCTGTTTTTT. Amino acids: CASSLGQGLTGELFF. Full variable domain (missing parts from reference TRBV5-1 and TRBJ2-2): KAGVTQTPRYLIKTRGQQVTLSCSPISGHRSVSWYQQTPGQGLQFLFEYFSETQRNKGNFPGRFSGRQFSNSRSEMNVSTLELGDSALYLCASSLGQGLTGELFFGEGSRLTVL.

This clonotype was observed many times. The chain couples TRBV14 to TRBJ2-3; 8 bases line up with TRBD2. Germline-derived CDR1 and CDR2 are SGHDN and FVKESK. The CDR3 consists of 17 residues. The junction had 9 bases not matched to a gene; V was cut back by 0 bases and J by 4 bases. This CDR3 is CASSQDYSGVDPDTQYF. CDR3 nucleotide sequence: TGTGCCAGCAGCCAAGATTATAGCGGGGTCGATCCAGATACGCAGTATTTT.

J is TRBJ2-3 and V is TRBV13; possibly TRBD2 for D (6 bases). Germline values: CDR1 PRHDT, CDR2 FYEKMQ (reference sequence). V lost 7 bases to trimming and J lost 3 bases, with 17 bases between them. This CDR3 is built from 15 residues. CDR3 DNA: TGTGCCAGCACCCTCGGCCCGGGAGAGACAGATACGCAGTATTTT. Amino acid sequence: CASTLGPGETDTQYF. Looking up the rest from reference TRBV13 and TRBJ2-3 gives the full variable domain: AAGVIQSPRHLIKEKRETATLKCYPIPRHDTVYWYQQGPGQDPQFLISFYEKMQSDKGSIPDRFSAQQFSDYHSELNMSSLELGDSALYFCASTLGPGETDTQYFGPGTRLTVL.

This clonotype was recorded a few times. The J gene is TRBJ2-5, the V gene TRBV29-1; D is unclear. Germline V gene data show CDR1 as SQVTM and CDR2 as ANQGSEA. V was pared by 0 bases and J by 4 bases, with 15 bases between. The CDR3 has 15 amino acids. CDR3 DNA: TGCAGCGTTGAAGATGGTATTACAGTTGGAGAGACCCAGTACTTC. It translates to CSVEDGITVGETQYF. The full variable domain, its missing parts supplied by reference TRBV29-1 and TRBJ2-5, is SAVISQKPSRDICQRGTSLTIQCQVDSQVTMMFWYRQQPGQSLTLIATANQGSEATYESGFVIDKFPISRPNLTFSTLTVSNMSPEDSSIYLCSVEDGITVGETQYFGPGTRLLVL.

This clonotype showed up many times. The chain carries TRBV29-1 and TRBJ2-1, with 9 bases matching TRBD1. V lost 6 bases and J lost 9; bases outside the gene matches: 9. Per germline, CDR1 SQVTM and CDR2 ANQGSEA. The CDR3 length is 13 residues. Here the CDR3 reads CSVQGQGGGEQFF. The CDR3 bases are TGCAGCGTACAGGGACAGGGAGGGGGTGAGCAGTTCTTC.

The table lists this clonotype with many counts. The chain couples TRBV6-5 to TRBJ2-3, with TRBD1 matching over 8 bases. This CDR3 has 12 residues. With V trimmed by 6 bases and J by 4 bases, 0 bases remained unmatched. Germline V lookup: CDR1 MNHEY, CDR2 SVGAGI. This chain's CDR3 is CASRGQADTQYF. The CDR3 nucleotides are TGTGCCAGCAGGGGACAGGCAGATACGCAGTATTTT.

Ten or more counts support this clonotype. This chain joins TRBV5-3 and TRBJ2-1, with unresolved D. TRBV5-3 is known as an ORF, though its function is uncertain. The CDR3 has 12 residues. Trimming left V 10 bases short and J 11 bases short, with 19 bases between. The CDR3 loop reads CAGQGQESKQFF. The CDR3 nucleotides are TGTGCCGGCCAAGGGCAGGAGAGTAAGCAGTTCTTC.